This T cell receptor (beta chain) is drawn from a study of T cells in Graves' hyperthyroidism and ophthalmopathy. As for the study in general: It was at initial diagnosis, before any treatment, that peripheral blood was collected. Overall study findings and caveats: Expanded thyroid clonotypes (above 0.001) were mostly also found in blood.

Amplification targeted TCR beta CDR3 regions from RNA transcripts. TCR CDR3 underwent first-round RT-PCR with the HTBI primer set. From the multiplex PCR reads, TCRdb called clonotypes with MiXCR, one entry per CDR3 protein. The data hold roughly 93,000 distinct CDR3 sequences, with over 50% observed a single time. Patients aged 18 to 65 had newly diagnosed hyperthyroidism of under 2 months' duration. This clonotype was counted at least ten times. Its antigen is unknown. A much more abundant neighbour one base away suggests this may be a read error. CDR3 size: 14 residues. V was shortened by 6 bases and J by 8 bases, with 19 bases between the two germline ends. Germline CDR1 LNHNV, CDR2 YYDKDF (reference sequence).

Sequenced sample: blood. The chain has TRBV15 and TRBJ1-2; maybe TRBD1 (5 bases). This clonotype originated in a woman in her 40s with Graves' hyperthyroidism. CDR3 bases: TGTGCCACCAGTAGGAAGGTTGGACATAGGGGCTACACCTTC. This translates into CATSRKVGHRGYTF.